These 9 T cell receptor beta chains share one sample of origin, sequenced in a study of human T cells and chemical hapten exposure. TCRdb re-analysed the RACE reads in MiXCR, keeping a single row per CDR3 protein. The sample lists fewer than 130,000 distinct CDR3 sequences, about 10% occurring once. Time point: patch test 1, 2 weeks after DPC sensitization. Noted treatment: therapeutic diphenylcyclopropenone sensitization with weekly scalp DPC. Material: whole blood, obtained in connection with sensitization to the hapten diphenylcyclopropenone (DPC). Every receptor here comes from a woman aged 40 to 50 with alopecia areata. Some clones in this sample may be carry-over from other donors' samples.

In DNA, the CDR3 is TGTGCCAGCAGTGGAGAACTGCCAAGCAATCAGCCCCAGCATTTT. Amino acid sequence: CASSGELPSNQPQHF. The rearrangement links TRBV6-2 or TRBV6-3 to TRBJ1-5; D unresolved. The V end lost 5 bases, the J end lost 1 base, and 12 bases lay between the germline ends. CDR3 length: 15 residues. Per germline, CDR1 MNHEY and CDR2 SVGEGT.

The chain carries TRBV6-6 and TRBJ1-1; 9 bases match TRBD1. The germline gives CDR1 MNHNY, CDR2 SVGAGI (reference sequence). The CDR3 runs 15 residues. V lost 0 bases and J lost 5; bases outside the gene matches: 4. Here the CDR3 DNA reads TGTGCCAGCAGTTACTCGTCAGGACAGGGGACTGAAGCTTTCTTT. This sequence encodes CASSYSSGQGTEAFF.

This clonotype was detected ten times or more. J is TRBJ2-5 and V is TRBV5-6; unclear D gene. Germline values: CDR1 SGHDT, CDR2 YYEEEE. V was shortened by 1 base and J by 7 bases, with 11 bases between the two germline ends. This CDR3 comprises 13 residues. CDR3 amino acids: CASSLTGLTTQYF. In nucleotides, the CDR3 is TGTGCCAGCAGCTTGACTGGGCTAACGACCCAGTACTTC.

This clonotype occurred many times. The chain is built from TRBV6-2 or TRBV6-3 and TRBJ1-5; D gene unclear. Trimming took off 7 bases at V and 4 bases at J, with 8 bases between the two ends. The CDR3 length is 12 residues. Germline V CDR1 and CDR2: MNHEY, SVGEGT. CDR3 protein: CASTDANQPQHF. CDR3 bases: TGTGCCAGCACCGATGCAAATCAGCCCCAGCATTTT.

This clonotype was detected a few times. The chain is built from TRBV4-3 and TRBJ2-7; D gene ambiguous. Trimming removed 0 bases from V and 2 bases from J, with 5 bases in between. This CDR3 comprises 13 residues. Germline V gene lookup returns CDR1 LGHNA and CDR2 YSLEER. CDR3 loop: CASSQDGTYEQYF. The CDR3 DNA reads as TGCGCCAGCAGCCAAGACGGAACCTACGAGCAGTACTTC.

In this sample, this clonotype turned up many times. The CDR3 DNA follows: TGTGCTAGTGGCAGGGACAGCCGTGTGGATTCACCCCTCCACTTT. Translation: CASGRDSRVDSPLHF. The gene calls are TRBV12-5 and TRBJ1-6; 7 positions match TRBD1. The germline V gene has CDR1 LGHNT and CDR2 FRNRAP. The CDR3 has 15 amino acids. With 6 bases clipped from V and 8 bases from J, the junction kept 10 bases outside the gene matches.

This clonotype was observed a few times. The chain is built from TRBV18 and TRBJ2-7, with D tentatively TRBD1 (5 bases). The V end was cut by 0 bases, the J end by 6 bases, with 9 bases between. CDR3 length: 13 amino acids. CDR1 is KGHSH and CDR2 is LQKENI in the germline V gene. The CDR3, as DNA: TGTGCCAGCTCACCACCCCAGGGCCGCGAGCAGTACTTC. Residues: CASSPPQGREQYF.

This clonotype came up a few times. This chain uses TRBV6-6 with TRBJ1-2; TRBD1 agrees at 10 bases. CDR1 is MNHNY and CDR2 is SVGAGI in the germline V gene (reference sequence). Germline trimming cut 5 bases from V and 5 bases from J; bases unmatched to any gene: 5. The CDR3 is made up of 14 amino acids. The CDR3 protein is CASSPTGGAYGYTF. The CDR3 DNA is TGTGCCAGCAGTCCGACAGGGGGCGCTTATGGCTACACCTTC.

The chain employs TRBV2 and TRBJ2-5; 10 positions match TRBD2. J gave up 2 bases and V 4 bases, and 7 bases lay outside the gene matches. Germline V gene data show CDR1 as SNHLY and CDR2 as FYNNEI. The CDR3 sequence is 16 residues long. The CDR3 DNA reads TGTGCCAGCAGTGTTGTTAGCGGGGGGTCTCAAGAGACCCAGTACTTC. The encoded protein is CASSVVSGGSQETQYF.